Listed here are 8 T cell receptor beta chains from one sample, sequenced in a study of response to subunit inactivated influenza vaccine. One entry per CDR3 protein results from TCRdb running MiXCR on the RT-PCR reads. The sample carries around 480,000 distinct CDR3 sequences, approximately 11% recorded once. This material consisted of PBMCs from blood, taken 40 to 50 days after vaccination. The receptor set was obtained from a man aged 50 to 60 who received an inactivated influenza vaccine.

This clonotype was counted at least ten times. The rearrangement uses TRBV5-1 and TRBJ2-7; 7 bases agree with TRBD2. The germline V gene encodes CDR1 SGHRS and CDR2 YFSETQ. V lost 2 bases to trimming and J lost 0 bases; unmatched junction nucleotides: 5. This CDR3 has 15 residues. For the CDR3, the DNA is TGCGCCAGCAGCTTTAGCGGGCAAGTCTCCTACGAGCAGTACTTC. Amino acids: CASSFSGQVSYEQYF.

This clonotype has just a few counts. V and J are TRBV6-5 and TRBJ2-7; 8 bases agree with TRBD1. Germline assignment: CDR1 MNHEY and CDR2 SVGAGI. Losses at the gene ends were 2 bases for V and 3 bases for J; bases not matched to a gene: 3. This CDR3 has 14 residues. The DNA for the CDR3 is TGTGCCAGCAGTTACCGGGACAGGTACTACGAGCAGTACTTC. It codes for CASSYRDRYYEQYF.

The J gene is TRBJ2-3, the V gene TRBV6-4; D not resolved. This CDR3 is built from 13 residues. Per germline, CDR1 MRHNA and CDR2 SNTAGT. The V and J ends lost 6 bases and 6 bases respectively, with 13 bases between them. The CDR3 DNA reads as TGTGCCAGCAGAGTGACCCAGAGGGATACGCAGTATTTT. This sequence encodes CASRVTQRDTQYF.

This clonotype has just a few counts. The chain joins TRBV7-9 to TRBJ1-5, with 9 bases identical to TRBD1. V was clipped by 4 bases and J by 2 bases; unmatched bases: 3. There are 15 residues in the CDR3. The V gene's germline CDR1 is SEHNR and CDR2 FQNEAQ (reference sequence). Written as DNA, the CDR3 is TGTGCCAGCAGCTCTTGGACAGGGGGCAATCAGCCCCAGCATTTT. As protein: CASSSWTGGNQPQHF.

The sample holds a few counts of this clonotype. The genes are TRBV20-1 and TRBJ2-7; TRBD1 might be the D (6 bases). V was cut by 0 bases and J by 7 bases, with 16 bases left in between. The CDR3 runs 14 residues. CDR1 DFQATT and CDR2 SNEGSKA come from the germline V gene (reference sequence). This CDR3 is CSARDLQGIGEQYF. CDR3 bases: TGCAGTGCTAGAGATTTGCAGGGGATAGGGGAGCAGTACTTC.

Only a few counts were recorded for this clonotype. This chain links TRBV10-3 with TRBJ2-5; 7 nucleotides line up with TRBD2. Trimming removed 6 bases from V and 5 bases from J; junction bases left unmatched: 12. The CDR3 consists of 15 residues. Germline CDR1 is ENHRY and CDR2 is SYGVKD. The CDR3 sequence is CAISEERGVGETQYF. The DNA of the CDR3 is TGTGCCATCAGCGAAGAACGGGGGGTGGGGGAGACCCAGTACTTC.

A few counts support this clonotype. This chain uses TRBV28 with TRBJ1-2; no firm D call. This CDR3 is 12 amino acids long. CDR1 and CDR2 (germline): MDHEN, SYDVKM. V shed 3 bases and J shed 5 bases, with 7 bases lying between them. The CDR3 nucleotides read TGTGCCAGCAGTTTCTCCCAGTATGGCTACACCTTC. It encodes CASSFSQYGYTF.

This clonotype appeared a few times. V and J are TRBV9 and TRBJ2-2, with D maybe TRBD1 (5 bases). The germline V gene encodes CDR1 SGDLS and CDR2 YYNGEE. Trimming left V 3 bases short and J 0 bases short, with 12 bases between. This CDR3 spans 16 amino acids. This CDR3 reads CASSAQGASNTGELFF. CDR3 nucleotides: TGTGCCAGCAGCGCCCAAGGGGCGTCGAACACCGGGGAGCTGTTTTTT.